These 13 T cell receptor beta chains originate from one sample sequenced in a study of blood T cell repertoires in COVID-19. Assay: immunoSEQ multiplex PCR; the TCRdb copy retains only in-frame clones and omits some. The profile shows 150,000 or so clones, just over 85% of them singletons. Material: PBMCs or T cells enriched from blood (not recorded which). The receptor set was obtained from a man aged 45 to 65 who had recovered from COVID-19.

The rearrangement joins TRBV24-1 to TRBJ1-2; 10 nucleotides match TRBD1. The CDR3 spans 15 residues. V lost 2 bases and J lost 6; bases outside the gene matches: 5. Germline V CDR1 and CDR2: KGHDR, SFDVKD. The CDR3 region is CATSDWGQGLDGYTF. Here the CDR3 DNA reads TGTGCCACCAGTGATTGGGGACAGGGGCTTGATGGCTACACCTTC.

The J gene is TRBJ1-1, the V gene TRBV5-1; D gene uncertain. The ends were cut back, 5 bases at V and 3 bases at J, with 14 bases in the middle. Per the germline V gene, CDR1 is SGHRS and CDR2 is YFSETQ. The CDR3 has 14 residues. CDR3: CASRMREVDTEAFF. In DNA form, the CDR3 reads TGCGCCAGCAGGATGAGGGAGGTTGACACTGAAGCTTTCTTT.

The CDR3 nucleotides read TGTGCCAGCTCACCCGGGACAGATCTTGTCTCTGCGCAGTATTTT. Protein product: CASSPGTDLVSAQYF. V is TRBV18 and J is TRBJ2-3; 7 bases align to TRBD1. The CDR3 is 15 residues long. In germline, CDR1 is KGHSH, CDR2 LQKENI. V was pared by 3 bases and J by 10 bases, with 13 bases of the junction left unmatched.

The genes are TRBV18 and TRBJ2-7, with TRBD1 identical over 8 bases. CDR1 KGHSH and CDR2 LQKENI come from the germline V gene. V shed 3 bases, J shed 0 bases, and the junction held 7 bases outside the gene matches. CDR3 length equals 16 residues. The CDR3, as DNA: TGTGCCAGCTCACCGTCCCGGGACAGGTCCTCCTACGAGCAGTACGTC. Translation: CASSPSRDRSSYEQYV.

V usage is TRBV28 and J usage is TRBJ2-7; 9 bases align to TRBD1. This CDR3 has 14 amino acids. Germline CDR1 reads MDHEN; CDR2 reads SYDVKM. The J segment lost 5 bases and the V segment lost 3 bases, leaving 5 bases of the junction unmatched. In DNA form, the CDR3 reads TGTGCCAGCAGTTTCCCCGGGACAGGGAACGAGCAGTACGTC. Its protein is CASSFPGTGNEQYV.

This clone was counted a few times. This chain links TRBV24-1 with TRBJ1-2; D is possibly TRBD1 (6 bases). Germline V CDR1 and CDR2: KGHDR, SFDVKD. CDR3 length: 12 residues. V lost 4 bases, J lost 5 bases, and 7 bases lay in between. For the CDR3, the DNA is TGTGCCACCAGTGACGGACAGTATGGCTACACCTTC. Translated, it gives CATSDGQYGYTF.

The rearrangement joins TRBV5-1 to TRBJ1-4, with D hard to call. Germline-derived CDR1 and CDR2 are SGHRS and YFSETQ. This CDR3 spans 14 amino acids. V was shortened by 0 bases and J by 7 bases, with 10 bases between the two germline ends. CDR3 sequence: CASSLGISGEKLFF. Here the CDR3 DNA reads TGCGCCAGCAGCTTGGGGATCTCGGGTGAAAAACTGTTTTTT.

J is TRBJ2-3 and V is TRBV7-2; 10 positions agree with TRBD2. Germline loops: CDR1 SGHTA, CDR2 FQGNSA. CDR3 length: 17 residues. The V gene end was trimmed by 3 bases and the J gene end by 2 bases; junction bases not matched to a gene: 8. The CDR3 spells CASSFTSGVLSTDTQYF. CDR3 nucleotide sequence: TGTGCCAGCAGCTTTACTAGCGGGGTCCTTTCCACAGATACGCAGTATTTT.

The chain employs TRBV7-3 and TRBJ2-5, with 7 bases lining up with TRBD2. CDR3 size: 15 residues. The trim removed 5 bases at V and 1 base at J, leaving 7 bases unmatched. The germline gives CDR1 SGHTA, CDR2 FQGTGA. The DNA of the CDR3 is TGTGCCAGCAGCCGTAGCGGGTCCTCCCAAGAGACCCAGTACTTC. Translated: CASSRSGSSQETQYF.

V gene TRBV2 combines with J gene TRBJ2-2; 8 nucleotides match TRBD1. Germline V lookup: CDR1 SNHLY, CDR2 FYNNEI. Unmatched junction bases numbered 10, after V lost 6 bases and J lost 7 bases. This CDR3 spans 15 amino acids. The DNA of the CDR3 is TGTGCCAGCAGGGGCCCCCGGACAGGGAACGGGGAGCTGTTTTTT. Residues: CASRGPRTGNGELFF.

The V call is TRBV28, the J call TRBJ2-1, with D tentatively TRBD2 (6 bases). Per germline, CDR1 MDHEN and CDR2 SYDVKM. V was shortened by 5 bases and J by 0 bases, with 14 bases between the two germline ends. The CDR3 is made up of 16 amino acids. The DNA of the CDR3 is TGTGCCAGCAGTACGTCCGGGACTCACTCCTACAATGAGCAGTTCTTC. Residues: CASSTSGTHSYNEQFF. The whole variable domain, remainder taken from reference TRBV28 and TRBJ2-1, is DVKVTQSSRYLVKRTGEKVFLECVQDMDHENMFWYRQDPGLGLRLIYFSYDVKMKEKGDIPEGYSVSREKKERFSLILESASTNQTSMYLCASSTSGTHSYNEQFFGPGTRLTVL.

The chain links TRBV6-5 to TRBJ1-4; TRBD1 aligns across 7 bases. V dropped 6 bases and J dropped 5; count of bases not matched to a gene: 9. The CDR3 contains 15 residues. CDR1 and CDR2 (germline): MNHEY, SVGAGI. This CDR3 is CASSPWRGRNEKLFF. The CDR3 nucleotides are TGTGCCAGCAGCCCCTGGAGGGGGCGAAATGAAAAACTGTTTTTT.

This chain links TRBV6-6 with TRBJ2-2; 11 bases fit TRBD2. The CDR3 totals 15 residues. Trimming cost V 6 bases and J 7 bases; bases outside gene matches: 7. CDR1 is MNHNY, CDR2 SVGAGI, per germline (reference sequence). For the CDR3, the DNA is TGTGCCAGCAGCTCCGGGACTAGCGGAAACGGGGAGCTGTTTTTT. It specifies CASSSGTSGNGELFF.